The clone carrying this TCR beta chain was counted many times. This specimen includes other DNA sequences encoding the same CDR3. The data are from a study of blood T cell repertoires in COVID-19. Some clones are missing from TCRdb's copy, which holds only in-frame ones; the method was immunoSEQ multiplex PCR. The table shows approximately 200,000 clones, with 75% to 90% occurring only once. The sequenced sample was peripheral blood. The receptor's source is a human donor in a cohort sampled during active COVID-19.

The CDR3 DNA sequence: TGCGCCAGCAGCCCCAGACAGGGAGCCTACGAGCAGTACTTC. This gives the protein CASSPRQGAYEQYF. The V gene is TRBV4-3, the J gene TRBJ2-7; 7 bases agree with TRBD1. From germline, CDR1 is LGHNA and CDR2 YSLEER. V lost 4 bases, J lost 2 bases, and 5 bases stayed unmatched. This CDR3 is built from 14 residues.